This TCR beta chain derives from a study of Graves' ophthalmopathy and Graves' hyperthyroidism. As for the study in general: No progression to ophthalmopathy over 18 months defined stable hyperthyroidism.

On this clonotype: Its antigen is still unknown.

This CDR3 has 13 residues. In germline, CDR1 is LNHNV, CDR2 YYDKDF (reference sequence). Amplification targeted the TCR beta CDR3 regions, with RNA transcripts as the source material. Investigators did first-round RT-PCR with HTBI primers, then second-round multiplex PCR. TCRdb fed the multiplex PCR reads into MiXCR, producing one record per CDR3 protein. The sample includes some 1.1 million distinct CDR3 sequences, 35% to 40% of them seen just once. Findings and limits, study-wide: Using a 13-signature model, the authors split ophthalmopathy from stable hyperthyroidism, with 85% to 90% sensitivity and 75% to 82% specificity. Both an approximately 70% sensitivity and an approximately 75% specificity characterized the model's predictions of ophthalmopathy progression.

The chain combines TRBV15 with TRBJ1-1, with D tentatively TRBD1 (5 bases). The receptor was isolated from an adult man with Graves' hyperthyroidism. The sample comprised peripheral blood or thyroid tissue (not recorded which). The CDR3 reads CARDRQGNTEAFF. The CDR3 DNA reads TGTGCTAGAGATCGTCAGGGGAACACTGAAGCTTTCTTT.